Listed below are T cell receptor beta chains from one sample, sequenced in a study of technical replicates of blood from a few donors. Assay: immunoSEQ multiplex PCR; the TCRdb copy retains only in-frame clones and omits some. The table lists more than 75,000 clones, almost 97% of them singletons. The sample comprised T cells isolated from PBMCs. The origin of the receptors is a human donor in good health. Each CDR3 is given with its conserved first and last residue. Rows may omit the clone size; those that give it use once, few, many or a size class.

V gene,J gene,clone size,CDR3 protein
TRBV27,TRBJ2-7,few,CASSLYRDRISYEQYF
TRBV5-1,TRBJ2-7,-,CASSLSGRAGEQYF
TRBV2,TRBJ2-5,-,CASSGGGGDQETQYF
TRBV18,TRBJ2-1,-,CASSRGSTYNEQFF
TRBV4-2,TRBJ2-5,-,CASSQEKRAQETQYF
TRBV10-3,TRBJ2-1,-,CAISDVQGADNEQFF
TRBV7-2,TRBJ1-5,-,CASSLGGYQPQHF
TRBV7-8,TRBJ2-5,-,CASSLLGGSGSSWETQYF
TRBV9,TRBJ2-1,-,CASSDSGLSYNEQFF
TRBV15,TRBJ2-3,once,CATSKGESRDTQYF
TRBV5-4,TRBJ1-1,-,CASSRQGNTEAFF
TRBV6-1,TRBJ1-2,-,CASSDLGQVSGGYTF
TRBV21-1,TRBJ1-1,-,CASSFRPWGGDTEAFF
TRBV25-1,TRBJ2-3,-,CASLTSGSPGDTQYF
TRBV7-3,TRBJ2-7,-,CASSPAREIDEQYF
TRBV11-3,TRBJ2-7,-,CASSLWGDPPYEQYF
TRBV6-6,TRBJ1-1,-,CAGHGRVQGEAFF
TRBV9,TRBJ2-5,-,CASSEGTAIQETQYF
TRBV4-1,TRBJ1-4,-,CASSQASGHGTNEKLFF
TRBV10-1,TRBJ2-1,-,CASRPGHNEQFF
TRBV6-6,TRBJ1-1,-,CATVRSRAENTEAFF
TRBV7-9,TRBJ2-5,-,CASSSARGMETQYF
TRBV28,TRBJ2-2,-,CASVDRSGLAGGNTGELFF
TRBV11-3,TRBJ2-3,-,CASSSTSGSDTQYF
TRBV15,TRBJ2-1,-,CATSRDTASYNEQFF
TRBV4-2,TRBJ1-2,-,CASSQITEYAYGYTF
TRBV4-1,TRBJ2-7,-,CASSQGPGQSSYEQYF
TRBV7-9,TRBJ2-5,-,CASSLLDRPAQYF
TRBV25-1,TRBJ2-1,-,CASSEWSSYNEQFF
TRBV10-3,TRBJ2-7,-,CAIKRGPSPGVPSGRDYEQYF
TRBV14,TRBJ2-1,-,CASSQAPRTGDWYEQFF
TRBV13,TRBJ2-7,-,CASSFSTYEQYF
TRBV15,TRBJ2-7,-,CATSRDEDEQYF
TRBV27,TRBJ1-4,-,CASSRTGSRFELFF
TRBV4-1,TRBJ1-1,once,CASSLRTPGQGARTEAFF
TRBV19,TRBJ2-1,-,CASSIALYNEQFF
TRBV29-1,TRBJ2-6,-,CSVLASGTGANVLTF
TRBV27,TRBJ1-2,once,CASSLSIRGGSGYGYTF